This TCR beta chain was recovered during a study of T cell repertoires in cytomegalovirus infection. As for the study in general: Recently identified HLA-C-restricted and well-studied HLA-B-restricted CMV epitopes were used. An indication of both CMV infection and matching HLA type came from public TCR beta signatures. Whole-study findings and limits: Cumulative public TCR beta family frequency identified carriers of CMV plus the relevant HLA. The ex vivo response was dominated by HLA-C-restricted CMV-specific TCR beta clonotypes.

A note on this clonotype: The antigen remains undetermined.

TCRdb reprocessed the reads via MiXCR and lists one record per CDR3 protein. The table shows fewer than 70,000 distinct CDR3 sequences, with around 30% occurring only once. Sequencing used CD8+ T cells from cultured PBMCs, obtained from culture after CMV antigen stimulation. The receptor's source is a human donor in good health (CMV status not recorded). Some clones in this sample may be carry-over from other donors' samples.

CDR3 region: CASSPKPGSRGYNEQFF. As DNA, the CDR3 is TGTGCCAGCAGTCCTAAGCCGGGATCCCGAGGGTACAATGAGCAGTTCTTC. This chain uses TRBV7-9 with TRBJ2-1; D possibly corresponds to TRBD2 (5 bases). V lost 6 bases and J 4 bases, leaving 22 bases between the germline ends. This CDR3 contains 17 residues. The germline V gene has CDR1 SEHNR and CDR2 FQNEAQ (reference sequence).